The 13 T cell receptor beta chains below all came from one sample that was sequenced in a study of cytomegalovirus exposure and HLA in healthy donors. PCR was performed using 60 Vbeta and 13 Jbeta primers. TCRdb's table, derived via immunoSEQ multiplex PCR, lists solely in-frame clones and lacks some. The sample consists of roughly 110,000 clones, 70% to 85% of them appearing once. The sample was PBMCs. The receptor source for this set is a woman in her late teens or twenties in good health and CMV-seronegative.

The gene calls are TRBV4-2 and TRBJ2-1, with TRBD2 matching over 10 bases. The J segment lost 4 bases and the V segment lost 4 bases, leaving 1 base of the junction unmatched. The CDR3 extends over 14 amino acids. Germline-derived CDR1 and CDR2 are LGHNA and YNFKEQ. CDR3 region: CASSPSGGYNEQFF. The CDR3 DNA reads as TGTGCCAGCAGCCCTAGCGGGGGATACAATGAGCAGTTCTTC.

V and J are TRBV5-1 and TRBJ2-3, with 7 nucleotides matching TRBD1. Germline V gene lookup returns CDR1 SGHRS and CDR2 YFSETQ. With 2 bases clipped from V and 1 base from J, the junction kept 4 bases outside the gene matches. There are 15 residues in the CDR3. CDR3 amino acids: CASSLQGTRTDTQYF. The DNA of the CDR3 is TGCGCCAGCAGCTTACAGGGGACGCGCACAGATACGCAGTATTTT.

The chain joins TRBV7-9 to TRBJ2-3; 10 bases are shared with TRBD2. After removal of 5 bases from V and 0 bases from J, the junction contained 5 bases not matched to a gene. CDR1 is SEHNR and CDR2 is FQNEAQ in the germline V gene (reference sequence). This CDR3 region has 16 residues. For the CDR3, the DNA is TGTGCCAGCAGCCCAGGACTAGCGGTTAGCACAGATACGCAGTATTTT. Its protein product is CASSPGLAVSTDTQYF. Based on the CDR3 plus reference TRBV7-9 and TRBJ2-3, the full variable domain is DTGVSQNPRHKITKRGQNVTFRCDPISEHNRLYWYRQTLGQGPEFLTYFQNEAQLEKSRLLSDRFSAERPKGSFSTLEIQRTEQGDSAMYLCASSPGLAVSTDTQYFGPGTRLTVL.

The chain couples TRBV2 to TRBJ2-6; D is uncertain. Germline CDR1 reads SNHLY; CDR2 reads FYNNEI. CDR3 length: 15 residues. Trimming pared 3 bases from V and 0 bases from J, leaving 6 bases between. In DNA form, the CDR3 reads TGTGCCAGCAGTGAGGGCCGCTCTGGGGCCAACGTCCTGACTTTC. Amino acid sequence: CASSEGRSGANVLTF.

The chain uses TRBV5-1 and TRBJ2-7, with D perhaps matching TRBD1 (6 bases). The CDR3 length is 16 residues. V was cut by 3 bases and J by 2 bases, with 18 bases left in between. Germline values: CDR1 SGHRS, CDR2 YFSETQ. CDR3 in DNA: TGCGCCAGCAGCTCCCGAGCTCCACAGGGCACCTACGAGCAGTACTTC. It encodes CASSSRAPQGTYEQYF.

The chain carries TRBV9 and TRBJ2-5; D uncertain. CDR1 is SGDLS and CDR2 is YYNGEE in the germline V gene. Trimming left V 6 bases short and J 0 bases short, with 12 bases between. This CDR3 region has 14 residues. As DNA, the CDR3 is TGTGCCAGCACCCTAGGCGGATACCAAGAGACCCAGTACTTC. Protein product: CASTLGGYQETQYF.

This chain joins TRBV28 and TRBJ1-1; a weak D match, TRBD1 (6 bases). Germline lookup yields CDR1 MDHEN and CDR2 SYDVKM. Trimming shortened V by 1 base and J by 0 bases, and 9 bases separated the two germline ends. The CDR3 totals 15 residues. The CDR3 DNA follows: TGTGCCAGCAGTTTATCAGGACAGCTGAACACTGAAGCTTTCTTT. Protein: CASSLSGQLNTEAFF.

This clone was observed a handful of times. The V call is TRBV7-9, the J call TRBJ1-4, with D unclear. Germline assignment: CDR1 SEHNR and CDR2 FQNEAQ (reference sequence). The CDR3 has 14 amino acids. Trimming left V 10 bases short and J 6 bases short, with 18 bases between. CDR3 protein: CATNPESGDEKLFF. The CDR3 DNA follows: TGTGCCACCAACCCTGAGTCGGGAGATGAAAAACTGTTTTTT. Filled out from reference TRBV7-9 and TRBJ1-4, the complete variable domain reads DTGVSQNPRHKITKRGQNVTFRCDPISEHNRLYWYRQTLGQGPEFLTYFQNEAQLEKSRLLSDRFSAERPKGSFSTLEIQRTEQGDSAMYLCATNPESGDEKLFFGSGTQLSVL.

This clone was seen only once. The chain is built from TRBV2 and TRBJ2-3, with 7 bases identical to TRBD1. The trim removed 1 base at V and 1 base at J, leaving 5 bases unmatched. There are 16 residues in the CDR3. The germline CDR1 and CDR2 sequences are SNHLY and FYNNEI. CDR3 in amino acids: CASSEVVTGGTDTQYF. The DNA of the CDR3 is TGTGCCAGCAGTGAAGTTGTCACAGGGGGCACAGATACGCAGTATTTT. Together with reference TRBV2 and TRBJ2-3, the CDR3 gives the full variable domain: EPEVTQTPSHQVTQMGQEVILRCVPISNHLYFYWYRQILGQKVEFLVSFYNNEISEKSEIFDDQFSVERPDGSNFTLKIRSTKLEDSAMYFCASSEVVTGGTDTQYFGPGTRLTVL.

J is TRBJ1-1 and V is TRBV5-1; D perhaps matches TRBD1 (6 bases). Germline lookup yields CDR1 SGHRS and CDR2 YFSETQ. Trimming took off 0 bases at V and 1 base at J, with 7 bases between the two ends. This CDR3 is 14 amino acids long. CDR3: CASSLGTANTEAFF. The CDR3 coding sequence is TGCGCCAGCAGCTTGGGGACAGCGAACACTGAAGCTTTCTTT.

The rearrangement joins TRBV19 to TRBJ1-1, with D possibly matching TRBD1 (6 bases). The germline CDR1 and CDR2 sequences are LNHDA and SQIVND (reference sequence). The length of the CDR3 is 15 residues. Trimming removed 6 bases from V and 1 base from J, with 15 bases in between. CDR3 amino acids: CASRPPGHANTEAFF. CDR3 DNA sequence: TGTGCCAGTAGACCTCCGGGACACGCGAACACTGAAGCTTTCTTT.

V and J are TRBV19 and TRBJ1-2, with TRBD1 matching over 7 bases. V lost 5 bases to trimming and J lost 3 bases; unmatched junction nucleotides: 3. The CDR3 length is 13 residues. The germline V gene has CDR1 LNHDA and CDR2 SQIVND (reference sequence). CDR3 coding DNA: TGTGCCAGTAGTCCGGGGACAGACTATGGCTACACCTTC. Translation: CASSPGTDYGYTF.

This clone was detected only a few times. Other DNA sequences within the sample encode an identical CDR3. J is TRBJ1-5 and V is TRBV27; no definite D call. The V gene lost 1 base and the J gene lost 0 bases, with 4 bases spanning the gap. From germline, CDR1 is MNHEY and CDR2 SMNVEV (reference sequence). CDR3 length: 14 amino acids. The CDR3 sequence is CASSLYSSNQPQHF. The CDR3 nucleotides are TGTGCCAGCAGTTTATACTCTAGCAATCAGCCCCAGCATTTT.